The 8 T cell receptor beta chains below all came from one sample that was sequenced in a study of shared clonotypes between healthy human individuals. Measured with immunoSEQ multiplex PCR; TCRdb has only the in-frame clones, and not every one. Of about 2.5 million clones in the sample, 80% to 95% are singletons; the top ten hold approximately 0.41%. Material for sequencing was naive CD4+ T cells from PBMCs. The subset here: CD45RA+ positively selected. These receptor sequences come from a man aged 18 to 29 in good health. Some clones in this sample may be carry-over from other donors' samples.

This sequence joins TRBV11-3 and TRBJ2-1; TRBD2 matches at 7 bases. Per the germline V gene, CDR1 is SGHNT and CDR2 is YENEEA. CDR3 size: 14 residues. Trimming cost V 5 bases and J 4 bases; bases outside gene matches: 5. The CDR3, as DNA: TGTGCCAGCAGCCCAGCGGGACCATACAATGAGCAGTTCTTC. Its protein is CASSPAGPYNEQFF.

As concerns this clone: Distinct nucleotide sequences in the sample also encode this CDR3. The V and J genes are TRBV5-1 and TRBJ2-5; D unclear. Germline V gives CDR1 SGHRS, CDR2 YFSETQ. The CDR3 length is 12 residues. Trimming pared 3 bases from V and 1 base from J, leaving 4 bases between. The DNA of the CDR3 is TGCGCCAGCAGCTCCCTCCAAGAGACCCAGTACTTC. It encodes CASSSLQETQYF.

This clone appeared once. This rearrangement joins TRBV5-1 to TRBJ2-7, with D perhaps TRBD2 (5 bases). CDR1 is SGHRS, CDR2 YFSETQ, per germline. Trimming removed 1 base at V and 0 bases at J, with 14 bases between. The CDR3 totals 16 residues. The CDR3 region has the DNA TGCGCCAGCAGCTTGTCCGTTCGTAGCGCCTCCTACGAGCAGTACTTC. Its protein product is CASSLSVRSASYEQYF.

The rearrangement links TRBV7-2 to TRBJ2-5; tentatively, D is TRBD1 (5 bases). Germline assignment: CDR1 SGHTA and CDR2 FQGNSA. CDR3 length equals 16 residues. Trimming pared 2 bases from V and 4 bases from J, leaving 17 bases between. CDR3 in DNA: TGTGCCAGCAGCTTAAGATTCCGACAGTACGGAGAGACCCAGTACTTC. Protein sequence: CASSLRFRQYGETQYF.

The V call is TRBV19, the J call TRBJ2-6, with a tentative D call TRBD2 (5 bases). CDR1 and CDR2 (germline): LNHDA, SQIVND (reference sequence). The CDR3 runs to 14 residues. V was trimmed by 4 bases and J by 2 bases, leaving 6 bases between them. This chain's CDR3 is CASSNGAGANVLTF. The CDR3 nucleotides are TGTGCCAGTAGTAACGGGGCTGGGGCCAACGTCCTGACTTTC. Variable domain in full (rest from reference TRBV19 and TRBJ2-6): DGGITQSPKYLFRKEGQNVTLSCEQNLNHDAMYWYRQDPGQGLRLIYYSQIVNDFQKGDIAEGYSVSREKKESFPLTVTSAQKNPTAFYLCASSNGAGANVLTFGAGSRLTVL.

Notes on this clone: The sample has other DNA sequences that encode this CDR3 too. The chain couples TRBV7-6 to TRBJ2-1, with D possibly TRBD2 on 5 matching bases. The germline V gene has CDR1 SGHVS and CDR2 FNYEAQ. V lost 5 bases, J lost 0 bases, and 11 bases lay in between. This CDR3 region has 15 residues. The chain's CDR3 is CASSTSGSSYNEQFF. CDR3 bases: TGTGCCAGCAGCACGAGCGGCAGCTCCTACAATGAGCAGTTCTTC.

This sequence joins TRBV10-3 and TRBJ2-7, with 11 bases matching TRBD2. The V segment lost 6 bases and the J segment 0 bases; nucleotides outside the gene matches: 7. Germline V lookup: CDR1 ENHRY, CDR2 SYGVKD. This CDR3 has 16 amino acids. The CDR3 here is CAIRTSGNRGSYEQYF. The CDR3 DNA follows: TGTGCCATCAGGACTAGCGGGAACCGAGGCTCCTACGAGCAGTACTTC.

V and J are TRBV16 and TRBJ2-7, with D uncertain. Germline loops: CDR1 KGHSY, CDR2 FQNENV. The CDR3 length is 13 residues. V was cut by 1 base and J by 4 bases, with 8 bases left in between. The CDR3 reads CASSQLSRYEQYF. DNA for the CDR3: TGTGCCAGCAGCCAATTGTCCCGGTACGAGCAGTACTTC.